The 9 T cell receptor beta chains in this list originate from one sample, sequenced in a study of cytomegalovirus exposure and HLA in healthy donors. Using immunoSEQ multiplex PCR, the repertoire was profiled, and TCRdb retains in-frame clones only, with some absent. The sample includes 150,000 to 200,000 clones, approximately 88% of them seen just once. The sample was PBMCs. Receptor source: a young man in good health and CMV-seropositive.

This chain joins TRBV6-6 and TRBJ2-1; D gene uncertain. Germline loops: CDR1 MNHNY, CDR2 SVGAGI (reference sequence). V lost 0 bases and J 9 bases, leaving 6 bases between the germline ends. The CDR3 extends over 12 amino acids. In nucleotides, the CDR3 is TGTGCCAGCAGTTACTCAGTCGGTGAGCAGTTCTTC. Its protein product is CASSYSVGEQFF.

This chain joins TRBV13 and TRBJ2-5; maybe TRBD2 (6 bases). Germline CDR1 is PRHDT and CDR2 is FYEKMQ (reference sequence). Trimming pared 3 bases from V and 0 bases from J, leaving 11 bases between. The CDR3 is 15 residues long. CDR3 amino acids: CASSLGLANQETQYF. The DNA of the CDR3 is TGTGCCAGCAGCTTGGGGCTAGCGAACCAAGAGACCCAGTACTTC.

V usage is TRBV28 and J usage is TRBJ2-7; 8 nucleotides align to TRBD2. V trimming: 7 bases; J trimming: 5 bases; junction bases outside the gene matches: 10. Germline assignment: CDR1 MDHEN and CDR2 SYDVKM. The CDR3 spans 14 residues. The CDR3 region has the DNA TGTGCCAGCACGACTAGCGTCCCTCCCCACGAGCAGTACTTC. Translating gives CASTTSVPPHEQYF.

The rearrangement uses TRBV6-6 and TRBJ1-1; D is possibly TRBD1 (6 bases). V shed 7 bases and J shed 1 base, with 10 bases lying between them. Germline loops: CDR1 MNHNY, CDR2 SVGAGI (reference sequence). CDR3 size: 13 residues. The CDR3 loop reads CASIRGGNTEAFF. CDR3 coding DNA: TGTGCCAGCATACGAGGGGGGAACACTGAAGCTTTCTTT.

The chain links TRBV7-2 to TRBJ2-7, with 8 bases matching TRBD1. V gave up 4 bases and J gave up 5 bases; unmatched junction bases: 10. The CDR3 contains 15 residues. Germline V gives CDR1 SGHTA, CDR2 FQGNSA. The CDR3 region is CASSSPRTGYNEQYF. The CDR3 bases are TGTGCCAGCAGCTCCCCCCGGACAGGGTACAACGAGCAGTACTTC.

This clone turned up a few times. This chain uses TRBV7-6 with TRBJ2-3; 13 bases line up with TRBD2. The CDR3 consists of 15 residues. Per germline, CDR1 SGHVS and CDR2 FNYEAQ. With 5 bases clipped from V and 6 bases from J, the junction kept 5 bases outside the gene matches. CDR3 nucleotide sequence: TGTGCCAGCAGCCTCCGGACTAGCGGGAGCGATACGCAGTATTTT. Translation gives CASSLRTSGSDTQYF.

CDR3 in amino acids: CAWNGQGQDEAFF. Written as DNA, the CDR3 is TGTGCCTGGAATGGGCAGGGGCAGGATGAAGCTTTCTTT. V is TRBV30 and J is TRBJ1-1; possible D gene TRBD1, 6 bases. CDR3 length equals 13 residues. From germline, CDR1 is GTSNPN and CDR2 SVGIG (reference sequence). V was trimmed by 4 bases and J by 7 bases, leaving 16 bases between them.

This chain connects TRBV7-3 to TRBJ2-3; tentatively, D is TRBD1 (5 bases). CDR1 and CDR2 from the germline V gene are SGHTA and FQGTGA. V was cut by 2 bases and J by 1 base, with 10 bases left in between. There are 15 residues in the CDR3. The CDR3 protein is CASSLGAGGTDTQYF. The CDR3 DNA reads as TGTGCCAGCAGCTTAGGGGCTGGGGGCACAGATACGCAGTATTTT.

The table lists this clone with a few counts. The CDR3 DNA sequence: TGTGCCAGCAGCCTACCCGACAGGCTCGCTAAAGATGAGCAGTTCTTC. Amino acid sequence: CASSLPDRLAKDEQFF. The chain is built from TRBV5-6 and TRBJ2-1, with D perhaps matching TRBD1 (6 bases). The CDR3 extends over 16 amino acids. The V and J ends lost 4 bases and 8 bases respectively, with 22 bases between them. Germline V lookup: CDR1 SGHDT, CDR2 YYEEEE.